This T cell receptor beta chain was sequenced during a study of shared clonotypes between healthy human individuals. The V end lost 3 bases, the J end lost 0 bases, and 15 bases lay between the germline ends. Per germline, CDR1 MDHEN and CDR2 SYDVKM. The CDR3 is made up of 17 amino acids. Terminally differentiated effector memory CD45RA+ cells were excluded from the naive CD8 cells, which were CD45RO-negative and positively selected for CCR7. The assay was immunoSEQ multiplex PCR, and TCRdb's table has in-frame clones only and misses some. The sample lists over 2 million clones, about 95% seen once, with around 1.1% in the top ten.

The sequenced sample consisted of naive CD8+ T cells sorted from blood. This TCR was recovered from a man between 18 and 29 years old in good health. The V call is TRBV28, the J call TRBJ1-5; no firm D call. CDR3 residues: CASSFLRTPNSNQPQHF. CDR3 sequence (DNA): TGTGCCAGCAGTTTCCTTAGGACCCCTAATAGCAATCAGCCCCAGCATTTT.